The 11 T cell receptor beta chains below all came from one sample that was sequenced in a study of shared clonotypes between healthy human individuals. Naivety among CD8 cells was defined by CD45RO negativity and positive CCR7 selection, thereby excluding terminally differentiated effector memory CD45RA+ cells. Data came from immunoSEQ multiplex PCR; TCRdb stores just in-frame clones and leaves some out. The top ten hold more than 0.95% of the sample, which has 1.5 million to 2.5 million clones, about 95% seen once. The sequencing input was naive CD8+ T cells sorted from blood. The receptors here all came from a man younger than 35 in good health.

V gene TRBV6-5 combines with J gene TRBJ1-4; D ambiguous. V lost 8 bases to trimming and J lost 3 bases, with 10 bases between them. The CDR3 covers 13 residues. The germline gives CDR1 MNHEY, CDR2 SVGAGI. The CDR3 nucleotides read TGTGCCAGCGGGGTCTTATCTAATGAAAAACTGTTTTTT. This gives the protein CASGVLSNEKLFF.

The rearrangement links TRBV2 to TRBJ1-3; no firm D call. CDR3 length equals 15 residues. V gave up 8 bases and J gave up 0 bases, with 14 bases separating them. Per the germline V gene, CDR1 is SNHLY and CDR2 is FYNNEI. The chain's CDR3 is CASAETVHSGNTIYF. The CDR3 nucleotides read TGTGCCAGCGCTGAGACGGTGCACTCTGGAAACACCATATATTTT.

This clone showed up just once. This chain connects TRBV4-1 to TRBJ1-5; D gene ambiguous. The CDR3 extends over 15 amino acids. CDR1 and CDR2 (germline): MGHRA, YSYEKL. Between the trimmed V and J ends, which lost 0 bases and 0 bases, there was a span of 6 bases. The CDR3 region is CASSQEPDSNQPQHF. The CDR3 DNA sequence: TGCGCCAGCAGCCAAGAACCAGATAGCAATCAGCCCCAGCATTTT.

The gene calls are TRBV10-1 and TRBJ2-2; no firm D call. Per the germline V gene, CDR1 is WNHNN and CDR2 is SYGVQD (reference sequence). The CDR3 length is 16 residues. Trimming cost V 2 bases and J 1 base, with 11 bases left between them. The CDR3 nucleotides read TGCGCCAGCAGTGAGACGGCCCTGGGGAACACCGGGGAGCTGTTTTTT. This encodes CASSETALGNTGELFF.

CDR3 region: CASSETTGGVYGYTF. The CDR3, as DNA: TGTGCCAGCAGTGAAACGACAGGGGGCGTTTATGGCTACACCTTC. The J gene is TRBJ1-2, the V gene TRBV6-1; TRBD1 matches at 10 bases. CDR1 and CDR2 from the germline V gene are MNHNS and SASEGT. This CDR3 is built from 15 residues. The J segment lost 5 bases and the V segment lost 2 bases, leaving 5 bases of the junction unmatched.

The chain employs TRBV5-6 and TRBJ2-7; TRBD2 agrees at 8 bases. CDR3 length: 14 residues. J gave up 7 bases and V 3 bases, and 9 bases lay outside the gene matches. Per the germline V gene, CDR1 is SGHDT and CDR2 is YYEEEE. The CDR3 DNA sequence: TGTGCCAGCAGCTGGAGTAGCGGGGTTGGGGAGCAGTACTTC. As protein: CASSWSSGVGEQYF.

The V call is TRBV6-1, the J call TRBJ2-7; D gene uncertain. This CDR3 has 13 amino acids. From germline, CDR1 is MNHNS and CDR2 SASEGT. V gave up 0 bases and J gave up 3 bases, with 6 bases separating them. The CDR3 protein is CASSEAAGYEQYF. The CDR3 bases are TGTGCCAGCAGTGAAGCCGCCGGCTACGAGCAGTACTTC.

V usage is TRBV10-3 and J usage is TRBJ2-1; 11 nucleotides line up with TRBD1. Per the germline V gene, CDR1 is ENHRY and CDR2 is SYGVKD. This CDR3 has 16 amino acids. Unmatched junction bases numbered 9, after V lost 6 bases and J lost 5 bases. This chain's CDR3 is CAISGLAGQGDNEQFF. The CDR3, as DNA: TGTGCCATCAGCGGGCTGGCGGGACAGGGGGACAATGAGCAGTTCTTC.

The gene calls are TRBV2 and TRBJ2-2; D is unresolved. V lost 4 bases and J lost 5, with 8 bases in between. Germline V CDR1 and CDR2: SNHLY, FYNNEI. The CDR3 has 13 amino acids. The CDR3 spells CASSADPTGELFF. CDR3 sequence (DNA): TGTGCCAGCAGTGCGGACCCGACCGGGGAGCTGTTTTTT.

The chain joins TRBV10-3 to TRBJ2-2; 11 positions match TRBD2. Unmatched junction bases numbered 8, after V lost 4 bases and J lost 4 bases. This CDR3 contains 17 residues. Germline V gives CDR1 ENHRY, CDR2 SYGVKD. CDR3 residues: CAISASGTSGTTGELFF. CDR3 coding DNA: TGTGCCATCAGTGCCTCCGGGACTAGCGGAACCACCGGGGAGCTGTTTTTT.

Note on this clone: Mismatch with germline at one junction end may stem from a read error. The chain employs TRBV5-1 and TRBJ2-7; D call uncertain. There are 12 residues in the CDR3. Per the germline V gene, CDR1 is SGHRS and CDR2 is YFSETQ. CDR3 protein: CASRLANYEQYF. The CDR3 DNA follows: TGCGCCAGCCGCTTGGCCAACTACGAGCAGTACTTC.